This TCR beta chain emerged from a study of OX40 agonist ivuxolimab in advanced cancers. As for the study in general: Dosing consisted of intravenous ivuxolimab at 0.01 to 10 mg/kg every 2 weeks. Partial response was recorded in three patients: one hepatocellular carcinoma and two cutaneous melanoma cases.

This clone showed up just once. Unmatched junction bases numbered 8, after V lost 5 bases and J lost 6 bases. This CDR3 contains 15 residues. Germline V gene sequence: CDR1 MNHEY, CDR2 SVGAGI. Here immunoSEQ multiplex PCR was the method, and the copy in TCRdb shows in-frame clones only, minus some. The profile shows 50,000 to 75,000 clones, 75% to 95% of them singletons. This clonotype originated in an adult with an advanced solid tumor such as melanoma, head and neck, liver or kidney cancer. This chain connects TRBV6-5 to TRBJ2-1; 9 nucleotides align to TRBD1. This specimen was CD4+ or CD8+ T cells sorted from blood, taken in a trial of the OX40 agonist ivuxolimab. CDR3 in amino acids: CASSRTGAIPNEQFF. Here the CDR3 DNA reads TGTGCCAGCAGTCGGACAGGGGCTATCCCCAATGAGCAGTTCTTC.